The subject of this entry is one TCR beta chain. The data originate from a study of blood T cell repertoires in COVID-19. At the level of the study: Samples of COVID-19 (acute and convalescent) were obtained from the United States, Italy and Spain.

Sequenced by immunoSEQ multiplex PCR; TCRdb stores in-frame clones only, minus some. The sample lists under 300,000 clones, just over 90% occurring once. This TCR came from a woman between 18 and 30 years old who had recovered from COVID-19. The sample was PBMCs or T cells enriched from blood (not recorded which).

The CDR3 coding sequence is TGTGCCAGCAGCTTAGTAGACGGAGCCACTGAAGCTTTCTTT. Its translation: CASSLVDGATEAFF. The chain employs TRBV11-1 and TRBJ1-1, with no clear D. This CDR3 contains 14 residues. Germline CDR1 is SGHAT and CDR2 is FQDESV (reference sequence). The ends were cut back, 1 base at V and 4 bases at J, with 10 bases in the middle.